This T cell receptor (beta chain) was identified during a study of T cell responses to AZD1222 COVID-19 vaccine. Findings and caveats of the study: Donors were chiefly white British, with a greater number of females, and clonal diversity was perhaps underestimated. The reported proportion of spike-specific TCRs targeting unmutated variant regions was nearly half.

The table came from immunoSEQ multiplex PCR; TCRdb's copy has only in-frame clones and leaves some out. The sample includes 100,000 to 150,000 clones, about nine tenths of them seen just once. Points on this clone: The antigen is not known.

The germline V gene encodes CDR1 DFQATT and CDR2 SNEGSKA (reference sequence). This CDR3 has 15 residues. The trim removed 3 bases at V and 5 bases at J, leaving 8 bases unmatched. The source is an adult in good health. The material was peripheral blood, obtained on day 0 of AZD1222 vaccination. This chain uses TRBV20-1 with TRBJ2-1; 9 bases line up with TRBD2. The CDR3 region is CSASRLAGRHNEQFF. The DNA for the CDR3 is TGCAGTGCTAGTCGGCTAGCGGGGCGACACAATGAGCAGTTCTTC.